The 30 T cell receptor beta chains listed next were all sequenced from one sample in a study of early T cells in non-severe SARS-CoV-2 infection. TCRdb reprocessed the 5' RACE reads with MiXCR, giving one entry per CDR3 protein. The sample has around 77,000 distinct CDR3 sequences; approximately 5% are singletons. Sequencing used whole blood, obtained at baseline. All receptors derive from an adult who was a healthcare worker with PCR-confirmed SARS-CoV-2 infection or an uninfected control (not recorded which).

CDR3 region: CASSFPGGSGEETQYF. The CDR3 DNA reads TGTGCCAGCAGCTTCCCAGGAGGGAGCGGTGAAGAGACCCAGTACTTC. This rearrangement joins TRBV5-5 to TRBJ2-5; a possible D gene is TRBD2 (6 bases). Germline CDR1 and CDR2: SGHKS and YYEKEE (reference sequence). The CDR3 totals 16 residues. V was clipped by 2 bases and J by 3 bases, with 17 bases between them.

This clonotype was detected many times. CDR3 DNA: TGTGCCAGCAGCCCAAGTTTTGTCTATGGCTACACCTTC. Residues: CASSPSFVYGYTF. The chain combines TRBV12-3 or TRBV12-4 with TRBJ1-2; D is undetermined. The CDR3 is made up of 13 amino acids. V lost 6 bases and J lost 4, with 12 bases in between.

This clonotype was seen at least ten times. CDR3 amino acids: CASSFGQGYQPQHF. CDR3 in DNA: TGTGCCAGCAGCTTTGGACAGGGCTATCAGCCCCAGCATTTT. The chain has TRBV5-6 and TRBJ1-5; TRBD1 matches at 8 bases. The CDR3 runs 14 residues. Germline V lookup: CDR1 SGHDT, CDR2 YYEEEE. V trimming: 2 bases; J trimming: 5 bases; junction bases outside the gene matches: 3. Combining the CDR3 with reference TRBV5-6 and TRBJ1-5 gives the whole variable domain DAGVTQSPTHLIKTRGQQVTLRCSPKSGHDTVSWYQQALGQGPQFIFQYYEEEERQRGNFPDRFSGHQFPNYSSELNVNALLLGDSALYLCASSFGQGYQPQHFGDGTRLSIL.

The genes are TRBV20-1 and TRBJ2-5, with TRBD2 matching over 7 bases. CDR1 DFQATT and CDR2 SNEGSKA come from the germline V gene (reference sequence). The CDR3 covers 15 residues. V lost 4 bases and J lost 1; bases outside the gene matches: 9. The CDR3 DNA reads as TGCAGTGCTATCCGGACTAGTAGGTCCCAAGAGACCCAGTACTTC. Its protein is CSAIRTSRSQETQYF.

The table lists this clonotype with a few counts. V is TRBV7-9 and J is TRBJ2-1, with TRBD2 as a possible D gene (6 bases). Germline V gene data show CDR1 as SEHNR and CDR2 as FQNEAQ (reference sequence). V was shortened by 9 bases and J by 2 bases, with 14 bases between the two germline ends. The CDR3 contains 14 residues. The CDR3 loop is CASQWRDPYNEQFF. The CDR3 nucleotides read TGTGCCAGTCAGTGGCGGGATCCCTACAATGAGCAGTTCTTC.

CDR3 protein: CSARAPRGNEQFF. CDR3 in DNA: TGCAGTGCTAGAGCCCCCCGAGGGAATGAGCAGTTCTTC. This chain joins TRBV20-1 and TRBJ2-1; possible D gene TRBD2, 5 bases. V was clipped by 1 base and J by 7 bases, with 11 bases between them. CDR1 is DFQATT and CDR2 is SNEGSKA in the germline V gene (reference sequence). CDR3 size: 13 residues.

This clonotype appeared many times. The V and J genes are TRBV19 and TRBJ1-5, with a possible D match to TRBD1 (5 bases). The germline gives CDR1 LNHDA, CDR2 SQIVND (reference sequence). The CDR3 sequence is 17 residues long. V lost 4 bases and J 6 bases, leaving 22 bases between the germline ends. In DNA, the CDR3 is TGTGCCAGTAGTAGAACCCATTCCGGGACGGTAGTTCAGCCCCAGCATTTT. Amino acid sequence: CASSRTHSGTVVQPQHF.

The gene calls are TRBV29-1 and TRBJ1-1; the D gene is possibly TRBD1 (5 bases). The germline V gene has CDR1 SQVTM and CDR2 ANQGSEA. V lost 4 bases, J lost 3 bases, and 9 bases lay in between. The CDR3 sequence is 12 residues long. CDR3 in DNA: TGCAGCGTTGGACAGCTAGACACTGAAGCTTTCTTT. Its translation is CSVGQLDTEAFF.

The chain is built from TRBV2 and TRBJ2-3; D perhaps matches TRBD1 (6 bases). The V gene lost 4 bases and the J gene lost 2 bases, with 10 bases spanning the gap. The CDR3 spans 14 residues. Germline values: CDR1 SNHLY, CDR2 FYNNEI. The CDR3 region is CASSVQGLTDTQYF. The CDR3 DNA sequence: TGTGCCAGCAGTGTACAGGGTCTCACAGATACGCAGTATTTT. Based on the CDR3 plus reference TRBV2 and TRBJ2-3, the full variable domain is EPEVTQTPSHQVTQMGQEVILRCVPISNHLYFYWYRQILGQKVEFLVSFYNNEISEKSEIFDDQFSVERPDGSNFTLKIRSTKLEDSAMYFCASSVQGLTDTQYFGPGTRLTVL.

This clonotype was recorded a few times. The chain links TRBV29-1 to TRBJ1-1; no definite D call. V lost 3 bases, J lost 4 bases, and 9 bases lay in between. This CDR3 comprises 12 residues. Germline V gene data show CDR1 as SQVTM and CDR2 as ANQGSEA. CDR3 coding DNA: TGCAGCGTTGAGAACGGTCCCACTGAAGCTTTCTTT. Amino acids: CSVENGPTEAFF.

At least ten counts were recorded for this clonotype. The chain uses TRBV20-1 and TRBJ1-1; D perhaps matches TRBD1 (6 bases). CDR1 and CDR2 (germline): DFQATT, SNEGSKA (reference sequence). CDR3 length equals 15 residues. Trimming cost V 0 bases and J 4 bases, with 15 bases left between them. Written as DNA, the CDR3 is TGCAGTGCTAGAGATGGAGGACAGTTAACCACTGAAGCTTTCTTT. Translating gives CSARDGGQLTTEAFF.

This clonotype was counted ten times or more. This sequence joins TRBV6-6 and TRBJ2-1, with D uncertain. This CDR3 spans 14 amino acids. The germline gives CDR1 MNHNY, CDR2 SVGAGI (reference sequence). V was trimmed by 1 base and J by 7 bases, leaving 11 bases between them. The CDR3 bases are TGTGCCAGCAGTTACTACCCCCTTGGGAATGAGCAGTTCTTC. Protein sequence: CASSYYPLGNEQFF.

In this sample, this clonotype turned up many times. The CDR3 is CASSILSGNGYTF. CDR3 in DNA: TGTGCCAGTAGTATCCTCTCCGGGAATGGCTACACCTTC. This chain uses TRBV19 with TRBJ1-2; no firm D call. The CDR3 is 13 residues long. Trimming removed 3 bases at V and 6 bases at J, with 11 bases between. Germline loops: CDR1 LNHDA, CDR2 SQIVND (reference sequence).

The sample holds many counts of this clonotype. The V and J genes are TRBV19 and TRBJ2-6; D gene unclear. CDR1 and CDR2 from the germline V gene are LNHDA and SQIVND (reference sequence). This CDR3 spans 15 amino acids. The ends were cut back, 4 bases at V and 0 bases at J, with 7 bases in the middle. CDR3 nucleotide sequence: TGTGCCAGTAGTAATTTCGACTCTGGGGCCAACGTCCTGACTTTC. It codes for CASSNFDSGANVLTF. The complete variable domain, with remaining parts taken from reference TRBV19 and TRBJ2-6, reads DGGITQSPKYLFRKEGQNVTLSCEQNLNHDAMYWYRQDPGQGLRLIYYSQIVNDFQKGDIAEGYSVSREKKESFPLTVTSAQKNPTAFYLCASSNFDSGANVLTFGAGSRLTVL.

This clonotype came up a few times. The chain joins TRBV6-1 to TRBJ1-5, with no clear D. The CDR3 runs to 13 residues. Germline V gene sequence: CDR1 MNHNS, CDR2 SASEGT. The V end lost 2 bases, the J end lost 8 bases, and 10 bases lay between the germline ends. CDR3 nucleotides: TGTGCCAGCAGTGAACTACACCCCGAGCCCCAGCATTTT. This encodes CASSELHPEPQHF.

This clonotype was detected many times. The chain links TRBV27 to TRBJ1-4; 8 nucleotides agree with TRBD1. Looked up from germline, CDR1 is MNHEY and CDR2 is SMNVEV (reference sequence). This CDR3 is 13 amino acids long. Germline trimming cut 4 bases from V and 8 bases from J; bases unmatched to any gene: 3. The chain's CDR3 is CASSWQGAEKLFF. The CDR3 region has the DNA TGTGCCAGCAGTTGGCAGGGGGCCGAAAAACTGTTTTTT.

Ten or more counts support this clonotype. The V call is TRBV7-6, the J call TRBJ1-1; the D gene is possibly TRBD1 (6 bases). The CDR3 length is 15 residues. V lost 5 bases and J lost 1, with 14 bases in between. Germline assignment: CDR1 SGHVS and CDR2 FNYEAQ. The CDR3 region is CASSPETGRNTEAFF. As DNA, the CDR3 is TGTGCCAGCAGCCCGGAAACAGGGCGGAACACTGAAGCTTTCTTT. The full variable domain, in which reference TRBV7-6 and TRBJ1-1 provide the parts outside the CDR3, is GAGVSQSPRYKVTKRGQDVALRCDPISGHVSLYWYRQALGQGPEFLTYFNYEAQQDKSGLPNDRFSAERPEGSISTLTIQRTEQRDSAMYRCASSPETGRNTEAFFGQGTRLTVV.

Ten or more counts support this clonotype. Written as DNA, the CDR3 is TGTGCCATTGGACCATTCTACTCTGGGGCCAACGTCCTGACTTTC. Amino acids: CAIGPFYSGANVLTF. The chain carries TRBV30 and TRBJ2-6, with no clear D. Germline loops: CDR1 GTSNPN, CDR2 SVGIG (reference sequence). V lost 8 bases and J lost 0, with 14 bases in between. The CDR3 covers 15 residues.

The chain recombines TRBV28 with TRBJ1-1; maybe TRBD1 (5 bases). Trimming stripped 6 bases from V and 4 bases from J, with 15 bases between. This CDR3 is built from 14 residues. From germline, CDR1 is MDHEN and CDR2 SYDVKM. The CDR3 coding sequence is TGTGCCAGCAGGGTGACGGGGCGGCCCACTGAAGCTTTCTTT. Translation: CASRVTGRPTEAFF. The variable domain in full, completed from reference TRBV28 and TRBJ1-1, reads DVKVTQSSRYLVKRTGEKVFLECVQDMDHENMFWYRQDPGLGLRLIYFSYDVKMKEKGDIPEGYSVSREKKERFSLILESASTNQTSMYLCASRVTGRPTEAFFGQGTRLTVV.

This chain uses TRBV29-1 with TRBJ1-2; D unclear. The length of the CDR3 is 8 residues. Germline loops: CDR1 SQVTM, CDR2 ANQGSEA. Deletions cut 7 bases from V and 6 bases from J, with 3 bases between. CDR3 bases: TGCAGCGCCGATGGCTACACCTTC. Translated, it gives CSADGYTF.

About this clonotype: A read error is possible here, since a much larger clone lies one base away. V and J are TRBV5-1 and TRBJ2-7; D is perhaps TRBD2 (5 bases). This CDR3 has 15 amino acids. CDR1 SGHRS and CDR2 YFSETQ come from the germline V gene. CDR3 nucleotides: TGCGTCAGCAGAGGAGTGTACAATAAGAGGGACGAGCAGTACTTC. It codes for CVSRGVYNKRDEQYF.

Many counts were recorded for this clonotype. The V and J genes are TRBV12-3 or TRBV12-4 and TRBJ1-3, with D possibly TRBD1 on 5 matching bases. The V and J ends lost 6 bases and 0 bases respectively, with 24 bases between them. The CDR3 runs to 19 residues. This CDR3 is CASRVDRMGRSSSGNTIYF. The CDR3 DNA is TGTGCCAGCAGGGTAGACCGAATGGGACGGAGTTCCTCTGGAAACACCATATATTTT.

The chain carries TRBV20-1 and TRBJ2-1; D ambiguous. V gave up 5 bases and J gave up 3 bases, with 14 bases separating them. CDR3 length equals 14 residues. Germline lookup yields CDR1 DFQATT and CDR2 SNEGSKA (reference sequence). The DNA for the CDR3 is TGCAGTGCTGGGATCTGGGCGGACTACAATGAGCAGTTCTTC. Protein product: CSAGIWADYNEQFF.

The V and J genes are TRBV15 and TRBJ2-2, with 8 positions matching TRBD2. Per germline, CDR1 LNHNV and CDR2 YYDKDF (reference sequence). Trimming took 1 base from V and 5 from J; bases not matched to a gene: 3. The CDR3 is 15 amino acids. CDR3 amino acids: CATSRVSGGTGELFF. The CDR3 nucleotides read TGTGCCACCAGCAGAGTTTCGGGAGGGACCGGGGAGCTGTTTTTT.

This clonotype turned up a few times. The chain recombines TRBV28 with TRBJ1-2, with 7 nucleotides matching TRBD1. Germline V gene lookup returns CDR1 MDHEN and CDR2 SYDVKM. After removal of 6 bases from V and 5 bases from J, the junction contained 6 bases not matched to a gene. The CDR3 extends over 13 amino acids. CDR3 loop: CASSWTGQYGYTF. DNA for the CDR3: TGTGCCAGCAGCTGGACAGGCCAGTATGGCTACACCTTC.

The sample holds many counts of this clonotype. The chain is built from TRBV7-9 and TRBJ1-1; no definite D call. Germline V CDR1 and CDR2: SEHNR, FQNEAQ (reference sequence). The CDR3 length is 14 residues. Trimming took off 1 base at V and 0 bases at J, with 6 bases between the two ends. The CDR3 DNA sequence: TGTGCCAGCAGCTTAGGAGAGATGAACACTGAAGCTTTCTTT. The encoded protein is CASSLGEMNTEAFF.

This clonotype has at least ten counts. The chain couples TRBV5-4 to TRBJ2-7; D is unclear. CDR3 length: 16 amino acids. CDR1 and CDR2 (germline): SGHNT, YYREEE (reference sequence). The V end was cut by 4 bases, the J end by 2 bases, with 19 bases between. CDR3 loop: CASSPSQTLAPYEQYF. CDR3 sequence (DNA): TGTGCCAGCAGCCCGTCCCAGACATTGGCGCCCTACGAGCAGTACTTC.

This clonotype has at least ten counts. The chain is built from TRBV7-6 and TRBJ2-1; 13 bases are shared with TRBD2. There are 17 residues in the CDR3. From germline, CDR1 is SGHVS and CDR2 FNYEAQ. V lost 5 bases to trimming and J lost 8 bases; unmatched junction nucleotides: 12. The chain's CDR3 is CASSNGLAGDARHEQFF. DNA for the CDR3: TGTGCCAGCAGCAATGGACTAGCGGGAGATGCCCGCCATGAGCAGTTCTTC.

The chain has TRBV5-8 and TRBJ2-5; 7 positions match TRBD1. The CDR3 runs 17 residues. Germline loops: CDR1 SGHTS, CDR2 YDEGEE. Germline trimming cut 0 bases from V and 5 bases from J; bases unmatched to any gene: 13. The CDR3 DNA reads TGTGCCAGCAGCTTGGTGAAGGGGGCTTATATTGTGGAGACCCAGTACTTC. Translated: CASSLVKGAYIVETQYF.

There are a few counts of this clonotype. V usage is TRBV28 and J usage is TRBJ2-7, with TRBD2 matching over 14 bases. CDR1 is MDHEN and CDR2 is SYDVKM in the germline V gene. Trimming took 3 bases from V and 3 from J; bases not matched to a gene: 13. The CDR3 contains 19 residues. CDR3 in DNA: TGTGCCAGCAGTTTCGTTTTTGGGACTAGCGGGAGAGGGAGCTACGAGCAGTACTTC. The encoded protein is CASSFVFGTSGRGSYEQYF.